These T cell receptor beta chains were read from a single sample in a study of T cells in Graves' hyperthyroidism and ophthalmopathy. Each CDR3 protein is one row after TCRdb ran MiXCR on the multiplex PCR reads. This sample carries about 640,000 distinct CDR3 sequences, less than 25% of them seen once, and the ten largest clones take under 35%. Sequencing input: blood. The source is a man aged 25 to 40 with Graves' ophthalmopathy. Both conserved end residues are part of each CDR3. A D gene is named only where the DNA matches it firmly. Rows may omit the clone size; those that give it use once, few, many or a size class.

TRBJ2-3 TRBD2 - TRBV5-1 CASSSRLAAQDTQYF TGCGCCAGCAGCTCCCGACTAGCGGCTCAAGATACGCAGTATTTT
TRBJ2-1 - many TRBV24-1 CATPDVGDNEQFF TGTGCCACCCCCGACGTAGGGGATAATGAGCAGTTCTTC
TRBJ2-1 TRBD2 - TRBV7-9 CASSFHGGSYNEQFF TGTGCCAGCAGCTTCCACGGGGGGTCCTACAATGAGCAGTTCTTC
TRBJ2-1 - - TRBV10-2 CARKGLRGAGSSHEQFF TGCGCCAGAAAGGGCTTGAGAGGGGCAGGGTCTAGTCATGAGCAGTTCTTC
TRBJ2-4 - few TRBV28 CASGKQGLNIQYF TGTGCCAGCGGCAAGCAGGGTCTCAACATTCAGTACTTC
TRBJ1-5 TRBD1 many TRBV28 CASKPRGRGQPQHF TGTGCCAGCAAACCCAGGGGGCGCGGACAGCCCCAGCATTTT
TRBJ2-1 - few TRBV28 CASRDLSRDEQFF TGTGCCAGCAGGGACCTCTCGAGGGATGAGCAGTTCTTC
TRBJ2-3 - - TRBV14 CASSRRRVADTQYF TGTGCCAGCAGCCGAAGGAGGGTAGCAGATACGCAGTATTTT
TRBJ2-5 - few TRBV6-1 CASSGQGYETQYF TGTGCCAGCAGCGGGCAGGGGTACGAGACCCAGTACTTC
TRBJ2-1 TRBD2 - TRBV7-2 CASSPQGGLDNEQFF TGTGCCAGCAGCCCCCAAGGCGGACTAGACAATGAGCAGTTCTTC
TRBJ1-3 - many TRBV28 CASSLIGPGNTIYF TGTGCCAGCAGTTTGATAGGGCCTGGAAACACCATATATTTT
TRBJ2-3 - - TRBV6-6 CASSYRELRGDTQYF TGTGCCAGCAGTTACCGAGAACTTCGTGGGGATACGCAGTATTTT
TRBJ2-3 TRBD2 few TRBV20-1 CSAHSGLDPDTQYF TGCAGTGCCCATAGCGGACTAGACCCAGATACGCAGTATTTT
TRBJ2-1 TRBD2 few TRBV19 CASSILLAGGNEQFF TGTGCCAGTAGTATTTTACTAGCGGGAGGCAATGAGCAGTTCTTC
TRBJ2-7 - - TRBV3-1 CASSRPSRDEQYF TGTGCCAGCAGCCGGCCGTCCAGGGACGAGCAGTACTTC
TRBJ2-3 TRBD2 - TRBV12-3/TRBV12-4 CASNLAGVVPDTQYF TGTGCCAGCAATTTGGCGGGAGTGGTTCCAGATACGCAGTATTTT
TRBJ2-3 - many TRBV5-1 CASRTASTDTQYF TGCGCCAGCCGGACAGCTAGCACAGATACGCAGTATTTT
TRBJ2-3 TRBD2 - TRBV20-1 CSAKPLLAGGHSSTDTQYF TGCAGTGCCAAACCACTACTAGCGGGAGGGCATTCTAGCACAGATACGCAGTATTTT
TRBJ1-2 - - TRBV4-1 CASSQDPTAGYGYTF TGCGCCAGCAGCCAAGATCCGACAGCGGGCTATGGCTACACCTTC
TRBJ1-2 - - TRBV11-3 CASSLADHGYTF TGTGCCAGCAGCTTAGCAGACCATGGCTACACCTTC
TRBJ2-3 - few TRBV5-1 CASSLGTGPTDTQYF TGCGCCAGCAGCTTGGGGACGGGGCCCACAGATACGCAGTATTTT
TRBJ2-1 - many TRBV24-1 CATSFSGTIYNEQFF TGTGCCACCAGTTTTTCCGGGACAATATACAATGAGCAGTTCTTC
TRBJ1-4 TRBD1 - TRBV15 CATSRETGGNEKLFF TGTGCCACCAGCAGAGAAACAGGGGGCAATGAAAAACTGTTTTTT
TRBJ2-7 TRBD1 few TRBV15 CATSREQSGTASYEQYF TGTGCCACCAGCAGAGAACAATCCGGGACAGCATCCTACGAGCAGTACTTC
TRBJ2-6 - - TRBV29-1 CSEPDGGISGANVLTF TGCAGCGAGCCGGACGGAGGGATCTCTGGGGCCAACGTCCTGACTTTC
TRBJ2-1 TRBD2 few TRBV5-4 CASSLALAGAGEQFF TGTGCCAGCAGCTTGGCACTAGCGGGAGCGGGTGAGCAGTTCTTC
TRBJ1-5 TRBD1 many TRBV28 CASSPSGTGAQHF TGTGCCAGCAGTCCCAGTGGGACAGGGGCCCAGCATTTT
TRBJ2-1 - few TRBV6-1 CASRDFNNEQFF TGTGCCAGCCGGGACTTCAACAATGAGCAGTTCTTC
TRBJ2-1 TRBD1 few TRBV5-1 CASSPGTGDMFDEQFF TGCGCCAGCAGCCCCGGGACAGGGGACATGTTCGATGAGCAGTTCTTC
TRBJ2-2 TRBD2 - TRBV13 CASSLGPAGAAGELFF TGTGCCAGCAGCTTAGGCCCAGCGGGAGCGGCCGGGGAGCTGTTTTTT
TRBJ2-1 TRBD2 - TRBV14 CASSQPGLAGEVGYNEQFF TGTGCCAGCAGCCAACCGGGACTAGCGGGAGAGGTAGGCTACAATGAGCAGTTCTTC
TRBJ2-7 TRBD2 few TRBV12-3/TRBV12-4 CASSLAASGEQYF TGTGCCAGCAGTTTGGCTGCTAGCGGGGAGCAGTACTTC
TRBJ2-1 TRBD2 few TRBV14 CASSQVLLSGRAFEQFF TGTGCCAGCAGCCAGGTCTTACTAAGCGGGAGGGCCTTTGAGCAGTTCTTC
TRBJ2-2 - few TRBV19 CASSTGARGGTGELFF TGTGCCAGTAGTACCGGGGCCAGGGGCGGGACCGGGGAGCTGTTTTTT
TRBJ2-4 TRBD1 - TRBV20-1 CSALTGGATKNIQYF TGCAGTGCCCTAACAGGGGGCGCGACCAAAAACATTCAGTACTTC
TRBJ2-5 TRBD1 - TRBV5-4 CASSLETGVGETQYF TGTGCCAGCAGCTTGGAGACAGGGGTTGGGGAGACCCAGTACTTC
TRBJ2-1 TRBD1 many TRBV7-9 CASSSSEGDRGPDEQFF TGTGCCAGCAGCTCCTCAGAGGGAGACAGGGGGCCCGATGAGCAGTTCTTC
TRBJ2-3 TRBD2 many TRBV24-1 CATSDRLAGDPIAQYF TGTGCCACCAGTGACAGACTAGCGGGAGACCCGATTGCGCAGTATTTT
TRBJ1-2 - few TRBV6-1 CASSEWAGYGYTF TGTGCCAGCAGTGAATGGGCAGGTTATGGCTACACCTTC
TRBJ2-5 TRBD1 - TRBV3-1 CASSQRGQRETQYF TGTGCCAGCAGCCAAAGGGGGCAGAGGGAGACCCAGTACTTC
TRBJ2-1 - few TRBV28 CASSLGDGRSYNEQFF TGTGCCAGCAGTTTAGGGGACGGACGCTCCTACAATGAGCAGTTCTTC
TRBJ1-1 TRBD1 many TRBV12-3/TRBV12-4 CASSPQGAGTEAFF TGTGCCAGCAGTCCTCAGGGGGCGGGCACTGAAGCTTTCTTT
TRBJ2-1 - - TRBV5-8 CASSSGISYNEQFF TGTGCCAGCAGCTCGGGCATCTCCTACAATGAGCAGTTCTTC
TRBJ1-1 - many TRBV28 CASSPGTEAFF TGTGCCAGCTCACCAGGCACTGAAGCTTTCTTT
TRBJ2-3 - few TRBV30 CACTNRALTDTQYF TGTGCCTGTACCAACAGGGCTCTCACAGATACGCAGTATTTT
TRBJ2-3 TRBD2 many TRBV7-8 CASSSLETTGTSFFADTQYF TGTGCCAGCAGCTCACTAGAAACCACCGGGACTAGTTTTTTCGCAGATACGCAGTATTTT
TRBJ2-2 TRBD2 - TRBV7-2 CASSYPGTSRTGELFF TGTGCCAGCAGCTACCCCGGGACTAGCCGTACCGGGGAGCTGTTTTTT
TRBJ2-5 TRBD2 many TRBV3-1 CASSPRTSGVPGQETQYF TGTGCCAGCAGCCCTCGGACTAGCGGGGTCCCAGGGCAAGAGACCCAGTACTTC
TRBJ2-1 TRBD2 few TRBV28 CARGTGRSYNERFF TGTGCCAGAGGGACCGGGAGGTCCTACAATGAGCGGTTCTTC
TRBJ2-7 TRBD2 - TRBV3-1 CASSQWTSGSHEQYF TGTGCCAGCAGCCAGTGGACTAGCGGGAGCCACGAGCAGTACTTC
TRBJ1-2 TRBD1 - TRBV9 CASSPSGSGGYGYTF TGTGCCAGCAGCCCCTCGGGATCAGGGGGTTATGGCTACACCTTC
TRBJ2-2 TRBD1 - TRBV6-1 CASNQGANTGELFF TGTGCCAGCAACCAGGGGGCGAACACCGGGGAGCTGTTTTTT
TRBJ1-5 - few TRBV28 CASSFWFTVNNQPQHF TGTGCCAGCAGTTTCTGGTTTACAGTTAACAATCAGCCCCAGCATTTT
TRBJ2-1 TRBD2 many TRBV20-1 CSARDGEREGLNEQFF TGCAGTGCTAGAGATGGGGAGCGGGAGGGCCTCAATGAGCAGTTCTTC
TRBJ2-1 TRBD1 - TRBV15 CATGQDSYNEQFF TGTGCCACTGGACAGGACTCCTACAATGAGCAGTTCTTC
TRBJ2-2 TRBD1 many TRBV11-2 CASSLGGTGTNTGELFF TGTGCCAGCAGCTTAGGAGGGACAGGGACTAACACCGGGGAGCTGTTTTTT
TRBJ1-1 - - TRBV29-1 CSVDNPGYTEAFF TGCAGCGTTGATAACCCCGGCTACACTGAAGCTTTCTTT
TRBJ2-3 - few TRBV11-2 CASSLEGWGTDTQYF TGTGCCAGCAGCTTAGAGGGATGGGGCACAGATACGCAGTATTTT
TRBJ1-5 - - TRBV28 CASSLLGMGDQPQHF TGTGCCAGCAGTTTATTAGGCATGGGGGATCAGCCCCAGCATTTT